Relative to its sample, the clone carrying this T cell receptor gamma chain is large. The length of the CDR3 is 13 residues. Germline CDR1 and CDR2: VENAVY and YDSYNSRV. V lost 3 bases to trimming and J lost 3 bases; unmatched junction nucleotides: 1. The sample originates from a study of gamma-delta chains in newborns, infants, children. For the study at large: Microbial exposure reportedly drives polyclonal innate γδ T cell expansion after birth.

TCRdb reanalyzed the reads using CATT. The data show roughly 700 gamma-chain clones, 1.5% to 2% seen once. The receptor was derived from a child who was a newborn, infant or young child, either healthy, febrile or measles-vaccinated (not recorded which). Sequenced material: blood. The chain carries TRGV8 and TRGJP1. The CDR3 reads CATWDSTGWFKIF. CDR3 DNA sequence: TGTGCCACCTGGGATTCCACTGGTTGGTTCAAGATATTT.